This T cell receptor (beta chain) is drawn from a study of technical replicates of blood from several donors. Per germline, CDR1 SNHLY and CDR2 FYNNEI. Trimming pared 1 base from V and 7 bases from J, leaving 17 bases between. This CDR3 has 17 amino acids. Assay: immunoSEQ multiplex PCR; the TCRdb copy retains only in-frame clones and omits some. The profile shows about 50,000 clones, 80% to 95% of them singletons. This clone appeared many times. The rearrangement joins TRBV2 to TRBJ1-6; no clear D gene. The sequenced sample was PBMCs. This receptor was taken from a human donor in good health. Some clones in this sample may be carry-over from other donors' samples. The CDR3 is CASSEVRRPQLNSPLHF. CDR3 nucleotides: TGTGCCAGCAGTGAAGTTCGGAGACCCCAATTAAATTCACCCCTCCACTTT. Full variable domain (outside the CDR3, taken from reference TRBV2 and TRBJ1-6): EPEVTQTPSHQVTQMGQEVILRCVPISNHLYFYWYRQILGQKVEFLVSFYNNEISEKSEIFDDQFSVERPDGSNFTLKIRSTKLEDSAMYFCASSEVRRPQLNSPLHFGNGTRLTVT.